This TCR beta chain was found in a study of regulatory T cells in long-lasting Graves disease. CDR3 length: 15 amino acids. From germline, CDR1 is KGHDR and CDR2 SFDVKD. Trimming removed 4 bases at V and 0 bases at J, with 8 bases between. About this clonotype itself: Its antigen is as yet unknown.

Investigators prepared the TCR beta libraries by applying iRepertoire HTBI primers and Arm-PCR of CDR3 regions. MiXCR, applied by TCRdb to the multiplex PCR reads, yields one record per CDR3 protein. Here the sample spans around 450,000 distinct CDR3 sequences, around 16% being singletons. Study results and limitations: Clonotypes that were public and shared totalled 2,500 to 3,500 in persistent patients versus 850 to 1,000 in new patients.

This sample's time point: newly diagnosed GD, antithyroid drugs for less than 3 months. PBMCs were the source of the RNA used for TCR sequencing. These data were also filed under a second study, of T cells in Graves' hyperthyroidism and ophthalmopathy.

This chain connects TRBV24-1 to TRBJ1-4; D perhaps matches TRBD1 (5 bases). This receptor was obtained from a woman aged 40 to 50 with Graves disease. The sequences come from peripheral blood mononuclear cells (PBMCs), collected at new diagnosis, from a patient treated with antithyroid drugs. This CDR3 reads CATSEGVATNEKLFF. The CDR3 coding sequence is TGTGCCACCAGTGAAGGGGTAGCAACTAATGAAAAACTGTTTTTT.